This record covers a single T cell receptor (beta chain). This entry is derived from a study of cytomegalovirus exposure and HLA in healthy donors. The CDR3 runs 13 residues. The V and J ends lost 1 base and 5 bases respectively, with 7 bases between them. Germline assignment: CDR1 SGHRS and CDR2 YFSETQ. PCR primers comprised 60 Vbeta and 13 Jbeta primers. Some clones are missing from TCRdb's copy, which holds only in-frame ones; the method was immunoSEQ multiplex PCR. This sample has approximately 85,000 clones, with around 70% found just once. V gene TRBV5-1 combines with J gene TRBJ2-1, with D possibly TRBD2 on 6 matching bases. The sequence came from a woman aged 40 to 55 in good health and CMV-seropositive. Sequencing was done on a sample of PBMCs. CDR3 amino acids: CASSLWGDNEQFF. The CDR3, as DNA: TGCGCCAGCAGCTTGTGGGGGGACAATGAGCAGTTCTTC. Together with reference TRBV5-1 and TRBJ2-1, the CDR3 gives the full variable domain: KAGVTQTPRYLIKTRGQQVTLSCSPISGHRSVSWYQQTPGQGLQFLFEYFSETQRNKGNFPGRFSGRQFSNSRSEMNVSTLELGDSALYLCASSLWGDNEQFFGPGTRLTVL.